The rows below give T cell receptor beta chains drawn from one sample of a study of blood T cell repertoires in COVID-19. Libraries were prepared by immunoSEQ multiplex PCR; TCRdb keeps only in-frame clonotypes and omits some of them. The sample has about 28,000 clones; approximately 90% are singletons. The specimen sequenced was peripheral blood. These receptors were collected from a human donor in a cohort sampled during active COVID-19. The CDR3 runs from the conserved cysteine through the conserved F or W. The D gene is left open where the match is weak. The size field is filled for only some rows; it gives once, few, many or a size class.

clone_size: .; d_call: TRBD2; j_call: TRBJ2-1; v_call: TRBV7-2; cdr3_nt: TGTGCCAGCAGCCCCCGGACTAGCGGGGGGGTGTATGAGCAGTTCTTC; cdr3_aa: CASSPRTSGGVYEQFF
clone_size: few; d_call: .; j_call: TRBJ1-5; v_call: TRBV2; cdr3_nt: TGTGCCAGCAGTAGCAGGGTGAATCAGCCCCAGCATTTT; cdr3_aa: CASSSRVNQPQHF
clone_size: .; d_call: .; j_call: TRBJ1-1; v_call: TRBV30; cdr3_nt: TGTGCCTCCTATGGGAACACTGAAGCTTTCTTT; cdr3_aa: CASYGNTEAFF
clone_size: .; d_call: .; j_call: TRBJ1-2; v_call: TRBV11-2; cdr3_nt: TGTGCCAGCAGCTTAACGCGCCCCAGGGATGTCTATGGCTACACCTTC; cdr3_aa: CASSLTRPRDVYGYTF
clone_size: .; d_call: .; j_call: TRBJ1-2; v_call: TRBV19; cdr3_nt: TGTGCCAGTAGTATCGAGGGTCCGCCCCGTCGCTACACCTTC; cdr3_aa: CASSIEGPPRRYTF
clone_size: once; d_call: .; j_call: TRBJ1-1; v_call: TRBV3-1/TRBV3-2; cdr3_nt: TGTGCCAGCAGCCAAGGCTGGCAGAACACTGAAGCTTTCTTT; cdr3_aa: CASSQGWQNTEAFF
clone_size: .; d_call: TRBD1; j_call: TRBJ2-7; v_call: TRBV28; cdr3_nt: TGTGCCAGCAGGGTGGGACAGGTCCTCGAGCAGTACTTC; cdr3_aa: CASRVGQVLEQYF
clone_size: .; d_call: TRBD1; j_call: TRBJ2-3; v_call: TRBV20-1; cdr3_nt: TGCAGTGCTAGTATAGGCAGGGGGTCTCCAGATACGCAGTATTTT; cdr3_aa: CSASIGRGSPDTQYF
clone_size: .; d_call: TRBD2; j_call: TRBJ2-5; v_call: TRBV6-5; cdr3_nt: TGTGCCAGCAGTTACTCGAGACTAGCGGGAGGGTGGACCCAGTACTTC; cdr3_aa: CASSYSRLAGGWTQYF
clone_size: once; d_call: .; j_call: TRBJ2-6; v_call: TRBV29-1; cdr3_nt: TGCAGTTTCCAGGGTACTGGGGCCAACGTCCTGACTTTC; cdr3_aa: CSFQGTGANVLTF
clone_size: .; d_call: .; j_call: TRBJ1-4; v_call: TRBV9; cdr3_nt: TGTGCCAGCAGCGCCGACAGCGTTAATGAAAAACTGTTTTTT; cdr3_aa: CASSADSVNEKLFF
clone_size: few; d_call: .; j_call: TRBJ2-3; v_call: TRBV5-8; cdr3_nt: TGTGCCAGCAGCCGGGGGGACAGGAGCCTGACAGATACGCAGTATTTT; cdr3_aa: CASSRGDRSLTDTQYF
clone_size: .; d_call: TRBD1; j_call: TRBJ1-1; v_call: TRBV2; cdr3_nt: TGTGCCAGCAAGGAGGATCAGGGGGCGGCTTTCTTT; cdr3_aa: CASKEDQGAAFF
clone_size: .; d_call: .; j_call: TRBJ1-5; v_call: TRBV6-5; cdr3_nt: TGTGCCAGCGGGTACAGGGATCAGCCCCAGCATTTT; cdr3_aa: CASGYRDQPQHF
clone_size: .; d_call: TRBD1; j_call: TRBJ1-1; v_call: TRBV7-8; cdr3_nt: TGTGCCAGCCGCGGGACAGGGAACACTGAAGCTTTCTTT; cdr3_aa: CASRGTGNTEAFF
clone_size: .; d_call: TRBD1; j_call: TRBJ1-4; v_call: TRBV18; cdr3_nt: TGTGCCAGCTCACCGAAACAGGGGCCGACTGAAAAACTGTTTTTT; cdr3_aa: CASSPKQGPTEKLFF
clone_size: .; d_call: TRBD1; j_call: TRBJ1-6; v_call: TRBV6-5; cdr3_nt: TGTGCCAGCAGCCCCAAAGGACAGGGGCAATCACCCCTCCACTTT; cdr3_aa: CASSPKGQGQSPLHF
clone_size: .; d_call: TRBD2; j_call: TRBJ2-5; v_call: TRBV30; cdr3_nt: TGTGCCTGGTCCCCCCAGGGAGGGTGGGAGACCCAGTACTTC; cdr3_aa: CAWSPQGGWETQYF
clone_size: .; d_call: .; j_call: TRBJ1-2; v_call: TRBV25-1; cdr3_nt: TGTGCCAGCACAGTGGGAGAGGCCTATGGCTACACCTTC; cdr3_aa: CASTVGEAYGYTF
clone_size: .; d_call: .; j_call: TRBJ1-5; v_call: TRBV7-9; cdr3_nt: TGTGCCAGCAGCGGTAGGAGGGCAGGGAAGTTACTAAAGAATCAGCCCCAGCATTTT; cdr3_aa: CASSGRRAGKLLKNQPQHF
clone_size: .; d_call: .; j_call: TRBJ1-2; v_call: TRBV6-5; cdr3_nt: TGTGCCAGCACCCCTACTGCATCTAACTATGGCTACACCTTC; cdr3_aa: CASTPTASNYGYTF
clone_size: .; d_call: TRBD2; j_call: TRBJ2-2; v_call: TRBV6-1; cdr3_nt: TGTGCCAGCAGTGAAAGCCGGACTAGCGGAAACACCGGGGAGCTGTTTTTT; cdr3_aa: CASSESRTSGNTGELFF